These 11 T cell receptor beta chains came from one sample sequenced in a study of siplizumab effects on memory and regulatory T cells (dated by TCRdb to the late 2010s). The library came from the immunoSEQ multiplex PCR assay. The source is immuneACCESS, and TCRdb retained only in-frame sequences with V and J called. Part of the clones is not carried over; for the studies checked, unresolved V genes explain less than half of this, and the remainder is unexplained. The sample table contains about 52,000 clones; only one count was recorded for 95% to 98% of them. The ten largest clones capture approximately 0.6% of the sample. The sample consisted of naive CD4+ T cells sorted from blood. This specimen's cell subset or site label, per the study, means: unstimulated naive T cells. The receptors shown here come from a human donor in good health.

The CDR3 nucleotides read TGTGCCAGCAGGGGAGGCGAGCAGTACTTC. It codes for CASRGGEQYF. The rearrangement links TRBV9 to TRBJ2-7; possibly TRBD2 for D (6 bases). Trimming shortened V by 5 bases and J by 6 bases, and 6 bases separated the two germline ends. Germline values: CDR1 SGDLS, CDR2 YYNGEE. CDR3 length: 10 amino acids.

The count of this clone is one. The V call is TRBV5-1, the J call TRBJ1-5; the D is unclear. The germline V gene encodes CDR1 SGHRS and CDR2 YFSETQ. This CDR3 has 13 residues. V lost 5 bases, J lost 6 bases, and 12 bases lay in between. The DNA of the CDR3 is TGCGCCAGCAGTTTTCTAGTAGGTCAGCCCCAGCATTTT. This translates into CASSFLVGQPQHF.

V is TRBV15 and J is TRBJ2-7; 9 nucleotides agree with TRBD2. This CDR3 is built from 15 residues. Germline CDR1 and CDR2: LNHNV and YYDKDF (reference sequence). The ends lost 1 base at V and 3 bases at J; junction bases unmatched: 4. The CDR3, as DNA: TGTGCCACCAGCAGAGGCCTAGCGGGACTCTACGAGCAGTACTTC. It specifies CATSRGLAGLYEQYF.

This clone came up once. V gene TRBV13 combines with J gene TRBJ2-7; 7 bases are a match to TRBD1. V lost 4 bases to trimming and J lost 4 bases; unmatched junction nucleotides: 4. Germline V gene lookup returns CDR1 PRHDT and CDR2 FYEKMQ (reference sequence). This CDR3 spans 13 amino acids. CDR3: CASSSDRVYEQYF. CDR3 DNA sequence: TGTGCCAGCAGCTCAGACAGGGTTTACGAGCAGTACTTC.

This chain links TRBV6-4 with TRBJ1-1; 8 bases fit TRBD1. CDR1 is MRHNA, CDR2 SNTAGT, per germline. With 5 bases clipped from V and 5 bases from J, the junction kept 4 bases outside the gene matches. This CDR3 is 13 amino acids long. CDR3 DNA sequence: TGTGCCAGCAGTCAAACAGGGGGGACTGAAGCTTTCTTT. It encodes CASSQTGGTEAFF.

This sequence joins TRBV28 and TRBJ2-1; 9 bases are shared with TRBD2. Germline CDR1 MDHEN, CDR2 SYDVKM. This CDR3 is built from 15 residues. V lost 3 bases, J lost 8 bases, and 8 bases stayed unmatched. The CDR3 reads CASSFPLRGGYEQFF. The CDR3 DNA reads TGTGCCAGCAGTTTCCCCCTGCGGGGGGGGTATGAGCAGTTCTTC.

This chain joins TRBV18 and TRBJ2-1; no clear D. The CDR3 contains 16 residues. Germline values: CDR1 KGHSH, CDR2 LQKENI. Trimming took 0 bases from V and 0 from J, leaving 9 bases between them. The CDR3, as DNA: TGTGCCAGCTCACCACCGCACGTCGGCTCCTACAATGAGCAGTTCTTC. This gives the protein CASSPPHVGSYNEQFF.

The V and J genes are TRBV5-1 and TRBJ1-1, with D unresolved. This CDR3 region has 14 residues. Germline CDR1 reads SGHRS; CDR2 reads YFSETQ. Deletions cut 2 bases from V and 1 base from J, with 9 bases between. DNA of the CDR3: TGCGCCAGCAGCTTTTCCGCAGGGAACACTGAAGCTTTCTTT. It specifies CASSFSAGNTEAFF.

Of note for this clone: This sample also contains other DNA sequences that code for the same CDR3. J is TRBJ1-1 and V is TRBV6-5, with unresolved D. Germline V lookup: CDR1 MNHEY, CDR2 SVGAGI. The CDR3 consists of 15 residues. V dropped 0 bases and J dropped 8 bases, with 16 bases sitting between them. This CDR3 reads CASSYSGGAATEAFF. CDR3 nucleotide sequence: TGTGCCAGCAGTTACTCCGGCGGAGCGGCCACCGAAGCTTTCTTT.

The V and J genes are TRBV6-1 and TRBJ1-1; the D gene is possibly TRBD1 (6 bases). Per germline, CDR1 MNHNS and CDR2 SASEGT. Trimming shortened V by 4 bases and J by 10 bases, and 16 bases separated the two germline ends. The CDR3 extends over 13 amino acids. Here the CDR3 DNA reads TGTGCCAGCAGTGGACCCAACAGGGAGGTAGCTTTCTTT. This translates into CASSGPNREVAFF.

The J gene is TRBJ1-4, the V gene TRBV30; maybe TRBD1 (6 bases). Germline CDR1 is GTSNPN and CDR2 is SVGIG (reference sequence). This CDR3 is 16 amino acids long. V lost 3 bases, J lost 5 bases, and 19 bases lay in between. The CDR3 DNA is TGTGCCTGGAGGTCTCTCCCGGGGCAGGGGAATGAAAAACTGTTTTTT. Residues: CAWRSLPGQGNEKLFF.